This T cell receptor (beta chain) emerged from a study of circulating tumor DNA in untreated peripheral T-cell lymphoma. The CDR3 contains 16 residues. Germline CDR1 and CDR2: GTSNPN and SVGIG (reference sequence). Trimming took 6 bases from V and 5 from J, leaving 25 bases between them. The repertoire was sequenced with immunoSEQ multiplex PCR; TCRdb's copy has only in-frame clones and lacks some. The sample contains approximately 150 clones, around 83% of which appear only once. The V gene is TRBV30, the J gene TRBJ2-5; D perhaps matches TRBD2 (5 bases). The source is a human donor with peripheral T-cell lymphoma. Sample: cell-free DNA from blood serum. The CDR3 loop reads CACDAWRIIVDETQYF. CDR3 DNA sequence: TGTGCCTGTGACGCATGGAGGATCATCGTCGACGAGACCCAGTACTTC.